This T cell receptor (beta chain) was captured by sequencing in a study of T cell responses to AZD1222 COVID-19 vaccine. The protocol was immunoSEQ multiplex PCR, while the TCRdb copy is restricted to in-frame clones and leaves out a portion. The table includes some 150,000 clones, about 90% detected once. Germline V gene lookup returns CDR1 SGHNT and CDR2 YENEEA. The ends lost 0 bases at V and 1 base at J; junction bases unmatched: 3. This CDR3 has 15 residues. Comment on this clone: Its antigen is undetermined.

Study-wide results and caveats: White British ancestry dominated among donors, who included more females, and clonal diversity was possibly underestimated. Unmutated variant regions reportedly attract nearly half of all spike-specific TCRs. All repertoire sampling was performed exclusively after the peak T cell response.

The sequence derives from an adult who received the MenACWY meningococcal vaccine as a control. The chain has TRBV11-3 and TRBJ2-7; 7 positions agree with TRBD2. The sample consisted of peripheral blood, taken 28 days after the second dose of the MenACWY control vaccine. CDR3 residues: CASSLDGGSSYEQYF. In DNA, the CDR3 is TGTGCCAGCAGCTTAGATGGCGGGAGTTCCTACGAGCAGTACTTC.